This T cell receptor (beta chain) was obtained from a study of blood T cell repertoires in COVID-19. Study details: The origin of the acute and convalescent COVID-19 samples was the United States, Italy and Spain. T cells, B-cell-depleted T cells, or PBMCs supplied cDNA or gDNA.

Per the original methods: It was from reference gene primer amplification that nucleated cell counts were estimated. The table came from immunoSEQ multiplex PCR; TCRdb's copy has only in-frame clones and leaves some out. V and J calls and clone size are those listed in that table; D and trimming were worked out from the DNA. The sample has 200,000 to 300,000 clones, approximately 88% seen once. The sequence derives from a man between 40 and 49 years old with acute or convalescent COVID-19. Sequenced input: peripheral blood.

DNA for the CDR3: TGCGCCAGCAGCCGAGGAGCGGCCGGCAATCAGCCCCAGCATTTT. Its translation is CASSRGAAGNQPQHF. The chain links TRBV4-1 to TRBJ1-5; D is unclear. CDR1 is MGHRA and CDR2 is YSYEKL in the germline V gene. The CDR3 runs 15 residues. Trimming removed 4 bases at V and 2 bases at J, with 12 bases between.